This T cell receptor (beta chain) was retrieved from a study of CD8+CD57+ T cells in acquired aplastic anemia. Study overall: Yields of DNA that came from sorted CD4+ and CD8+ cells averaged approximately 3.2 ug. An average of roughly 10 million reads for CD4+ cells was obtained from healthy donors.

According to the study, genomic DNA was the template for TCR beta VDJ and CDR3 profiling. TCRdb re-derived calls from the reads in MiXCR, one entry per CDR3 protein. This sample carries roughly 58,000 distinct CDR3 sequences, less than 65% of them seen once, and the ten largest clones take 2% to 3%. Losses at the gene ends were 1 base for V and 5 bases for J; bases not matched to a gene: 2. CDR3 length: 15 amino acids. The chain has TRBV12-3 or TRBV12-4 and TRBJ1-4, with 9 bases that match TRBD1. The clonotype originates from a human donor in good health, serving as a control. Sequenced input: sorted CD4+, CD8+, or CD8+CD57+ T cells (not recorded which) from PBMCs. The DNA for the CDR3 is TGTGCCAGCAGTTTAGATGGACAGGGGAATGAAAAACTGTTTTTT. The encoded protein is CASSLDGQGNEKLFF.